These T cell receptor beta chains were read from a single sample in a study of tumor T cells in aggressive B-cell lymphoma. Libraries were prepared by immunoSEQ multiplex PCR; TCRdb keeps only in-frame clonotypes and omits some of them. Found here are about 10,000 clones, about 88% of them singletons; the top ten hold about 2.2%. Sample: tumor tissue. The receptors here all came from an adult with diffuse large B cell lymphoma. Both conserved end residues are part of each CDR3. A D gene is named only where the DNA matches it firmly. The size entry is marked missing in some rows and otherwise reads once, few, many or a size class.

TRBJ2-7 TRBV7-6 TRBD2 - CASSLLAGEQYF TGTGCCAGCAGCCTACTAGCGGGCGAGCAGTACTTC
TRBJ1-6 TRBV2 - - CASSPPLGASYNSPLHF TGTGCCAGCAGCCCACCCCTAGGAGCCTCCTATAATTCACCCCTCCACTTT
TRBJ1-2 TRBV5-4 - - CASSLEGGFYGYTF TGTGCCAGCAGCTTGGAAGGGGGTTTCTATGGCTACACCTTC
TRBJ2-3 TRBV27 TRBD2 - CASSHLLAGVADTQYF TGTGCCAGCAGTCACCTACTAGCGGGAGTGGCAGATACGCAGTATTTT
TRBJ2-5 TRBV7-2 - - CASSLAGGQETQYF TGTGCCAGCAGCTTAGCTGGAGGGCAAGAGACCCAGTACTTC
TRBJ2-3 TRBV29-1 TRBD2 - CSADPTSGADTQYF TGCAGCGCGGACCCGACTAGCGGGGCAGATACGCAGTATTTT
TRBJ2-1 TRBV15 - - CATSRQGTEQFF TGTGCCACCAGCAGACAGGGGACTGAGCAGTTCTTC
TRBJ2-2 TRBV2 TRBD2 - CASRLAGSTGELFF TGTGCCAGCAGGCTAGCGGGAAGCACCGGGGAGCTGTTTTTT
TRBJ2-1 TRBV7-2 TRBD2 - CASSLIAGVSSYNEQFF TGTGCCAGCAGCCTTATAGCGGGCGTAAGCTCCTACAATGAGCAGTTCTTC
TRBJ2-5 TRBV10-1 - - CASERSGQAEETQYF TGCGCCAGCGAACGGTCTGGACAAGCTGAAGAGACCCAGTACTTC
TRBJ2-1 TRBV9 TRBD1 - CASSVTTGSYNEQFF TGTGCCAGCAGCGTGACGACAGGGAGCTACAATGAGCAGTTCTTC
TRBJ2-7 TRBV28 - - CASSTRHEQYF TGTGCCAGCAGTACACGTCACGAGCAGTACTTC
TRBJ2-7 TRBV7-9 - - CASNAGAGEQYF TGTGCCAGCAACGCCGGGGCGGGGGAGCAGTACTTC
TRBJ1-1 TRBV7-9 TRBD1 - CAIMDRGNTEAFF TGTGCCATAATGGACAGGGGGAACACTGAAGCTTTCTTT
TRBJ2-6 TRBV5-6 - - CASSPSGHGVGSGANVLTF TGTGCCAGCAGCCCTTCGGGACATGGGGTCGGCTCTGGGGCCAACGTCCTGACTTTC
TRBJ2-1 TRBV5-6 - - CASSYPGVPPINEQFF TGTGCCAGCAGCTACCCCGGAGTCCCTCCTATCAATGAGCAGTTCTTC
TRBJ1-2 TRBV28 - - CASSGLGGGYTF TGTGCCAGCAGTGGGCTTGGTGGCGGCTACACCTTC
TRBJ2-1 TRBV19 TRBD2 - CASKGAGLAGGRSGEQFF TGTGCCAGTAAGGGGGCTGGGCTAGCGGGAGGGCGGTCCGGTGAGCAGTTCTTC
TRBJ1-1 TRBV29-1 - - CSVQINTEAFF TGCAGCGTACAGATCAACACTGAAGCTTTCTTT
TRBJ2-7 TRBV7-2 TRBD2 - CASSPESSGRAYEQYF TGTGCCAGCAGCCCAGAGTCTAGCGGGAGGGCTTACGAGCAGTACTTC
TRBJ1-4 TRBV5-1 TRBD1 once CASSLGDRAGELFF TGCGCCAGCAGCTTGGGAGACAGGGCTGGTGAACTGTTTTTT
TRBJ2-1 TRBV27 - - CASSLTLGGRDNEQFF TGTGCCAGCAGTTTAACCTTGGGCGGGCGTGACAATGAGCAGTTCTTC
TRBJ1-4 TRBV21-1 - few CATYRRGGNEKLFF TGTGCCACATACCGACGGGGAGGTAATGAAAAACTGTTTTTT
TRBJ2-2 TRBV7-2 TRBD2 - CASSLRVGLAGGSTGELFF TGTGCCAGCAGCTTAAGGGTGGGACTAGCGGGAGGTAGCACCGGGGAGCTGTTTTTT
TRBJ1-5 TRBV19 - - CASSTSPQGIDQPQHF TGTGCCAGTAGCACCTCTCCACAGGGAATAGATCAGCCCCAGCATTTT
TRBJ2-3 TRBV7-8 TRBD2 - CASSWGLTSGSSDTQYF TGTGCCAGCAGCTGGGGGCTCACTAGCGGGAGTTCTGATACGCAGTATTTT
TRBJ2-1 TRBV19 - - CASSNRVADEQFF TGTGCCAGTAGTAACCGGGTAGCTGATGAGCAGTTCTTC
TRBJ1-5 TRBV18 - - CASSPLGDYGRNQPQHF TGTGCCAGCTCACCACTGGGGGACTATGGAAGAAATCAGCCCCAGCATTTT
TRBJ1-2 TRBV4-3 - - CASSQDLLGRAGYGYTF TGCGCCAGCAGCCAAGATCTTCTCGGCAGGGCTGGCTATGGCTACACCTTC
TRBJ2-7 TRBV19 TRBD1 - CASSTQIGTGYEQYF TGTGCCAGTAGTACACAAATCGGGACAGGCTACGAGCAGTACTTC
TRBJ2-7 TRBV29-1 - - CSVESRPGEQYF TGCAGCGTTGAGTCCCGACCCGGGGAGCAGTACTTC
TRBJ1-2 TRBV28 - - CASSLVLQQGAYGYTF TGTGCCAGCAGTTTAGTACTTCAACAGGGCGCTTATGGCTACACCTTC
TRBJ1-3 TRBV21-1 - few CASSKRGGDEPGNTIYF TGTGCCAGCAGCAAACGAGGAGGAGATGAACCTGGAAACACCATATATTTT
TRBJ2-2 TRBV4-2 TRBD2 - CASSQGRTSGRGELFF TGTGCCAGCAGCCAAGGGAGGACTAGCGGGAGAGGGGAGCTGTTTTTT
TRBJ2-7 TRBV25-1 TRBD2 once CAAQGLAGLEQYF TGTGCCGCGCAGGGGCTAGCGGGACTCGAGCAGTACTTC
TRBJ2-1 TRBV7-6 TRBD2 - CASSLYPSGTSNEQFF TGTGCCAGCAGCTTATATCCTAGCGGAACGAGCAATGAGCAGTTCTTC
TRBJ1-1 TRBV18 - - CASSPPGSRVGGEAFF TGTGCCAGCTCACCACCGGGATCGAGGGTTGGCGGTGAAGCTTTCTTT
TRBJ1-2 TRBV15 - - CATSRDTGLYYGYTF TGTGCCACCAGCAGAGACACAGGGCTTTACTATGGCTACACCTTC